One sample yielded the 21 T cell receptor beta chains listed below, sequenced in a study of CD8+CD57+ T cells in acquired aplastic anemia. Genomic DNA, the template, was used for profiling of the TCR beta VDJ and CDR3. TCRdb re-called the reads with MiXCR, one entry per CDR3 protein. The profile shows about 250,000 distinct CDR3 sequences, around 45% of them singletons. Individuals selected for sequencing had exhibited CD8+CD57+ cell expansion on flow cytometry. The sequencing sample was made of sorted CD4+, CD8+, or CD8+CD57+ T cells (not recorded which) from PBMCs. Receptors originate from a human donor with aplastic anemia.

The chain joins TRBV12-3 or TRBV12-4 to TRBJ1-2, with D uncertain. V was clipped by 5 bases and J by 12 bases, with 16 bases between them. The CDR3 covers 12 residues. In DNA form, the CDR3 reads TGTGCCAGCAGTGAATCTATCTCTGGAAACACCTTC. This encodes CASSESISGNTF.

The gene calls are TRBV7-8 and TRBJ2-1; D remains ambiguous. Per the germline V gene, CDR1 is SGHVS and CDR2 is FQNEAQ. Deletions cut 2 bases from V and 4 bases from J, with 15 bases between. The CDR3 covers 16 residues. CDR3 sequence (DNA): TGTGCCAGCAGCTTATTGCTAACCTTGGTGTACAATGAGCAGTTCTTC. This translates into CASSLLLTLVYNEQFF.

The table lists this clonotype with a few counts. V usage is TRBV27 and J usage is TRBJ1-1; 8 positions match TRBD1. The junction had 13 bases not matched to a gene; V was cut back by 6 bases and J by 4 bases. The CDR3 has 16 residues. Germline V gives CDR1 MNHEY, CDR2 SMNVEV (reference sequence). The CDR3 DNA is TGTGCCAGCAGCACCAACCCAGGGGGCCAGGGCACTGAAGCTTTCTTT. Residues: CASSTNPGGQGTEAFF.

With respect to this clonotype: This may come from a read error, since a much larger clone is one base off. This chain connects TRBV6-2 or TRBV6-3 to TRBJ1-5; D is perhaps TRBD1 (5 bases). In germline, CDR1 is MNHEY, CDR2 SVGEGT. The CDR3 has 14 amino acids. CDR3 nucleotides: TGTGCCGGCAGGGACCCGCGATACCATCAGCCCCAGCATTTT. Translation gives CAGRDPRYHQPQHF.

The sample holds a few counts of this clonotype. The chain links TRBV6-2 or TRBV6-3 to TRBJ2-3; 11 bases fit TRBD1. CDR3 size: 18 residues. V dropped 2 bases and J dropped 6; count of bases not matched to a gene: 13. Germline lookup yields CDR1 MNHEY and CDR2 SVGEGT. The CDR3 DNA sequence: TGTGCCAGCAGTTACGGGGGGACAGGGGGTGGAATGGCTGATACGCAGTATTTT. This translates into CASSYGGTGGGMADTQYF.

The chain employs TRBV4-3 and TRBJ1-2; D is unclear. V dropped 1 base and J dropped 6 bases, with 9 bases sitting between them. The CDR3 length is 13 residues. CDR1 LGHNA and CDR2 YSLEER come from the germline V gene. The CDR3 DNA follows: TGCGCCAGCAGCCAAGGAGGAGGGAATGGCTACACCTTC. Residues: CASSQGGGNGYTF.

A word on this clonotype: The conserved phenylalanine or tryptophan normally closing the CDR3 is absent here, so this likely arose from a read error. This sequence joins TRBV20-1 and TRBJ2-1; TRBD2 matches 7 bases. This CDR3 has 15 residues. Germline values: CDR1 DFQATT, CDR2 SNEGSKA (reference sequence). CDR3 region: CSASSPGGSYNEQFV. DNA for the CDR3: TGCAGTGCTAGTTCCCCGGGGGGATCCTATAATGAGCAGTTCGTC.

This clonotype was seen more than once but under ten times. One junction end disagrees with the germline gene, perhaps due to a read error. V gene TRBV2 combines with J gene TRBJ1-2; D gene ambiguous. CDR1 is SNHLY and CDR2 is FYNNEI in the germline V gene. There are 9 residues in the CDR3. CDR3 nucleotides: TGTGCCAGCGGTGATGGCTACACCTTC. This encodes CASGDGYTF.

This clonotype was recorded many times. The chain employs TRBV7-9 and TRBJ1-5, with a possible D match to TRBD1 (6 bases). Trimming shortened V by 2 bases and J by 3 bases, and 17 bases separated the two germline ends. This CDR3 has 17 residues. CDR1 and CDR2 (germline): SEHNR, FQNEAQ (reference sequence). The CDR3 protein is CASSLSSSPGDNQPQHF. The CDR3 region has the DNA TGTGCCAGCAGCTTATCTTCTTCGCCAGGGGACAATCAGCCCCAGCATTTT. The whole variable domain, filled in from reference TRBV7-9 and TRBJ1-5, reads DTGVSQNPRHKITKRGQNVTFRCDPISEHNRLYWYRQTLGQGPEFLTYFQNEAQLEKSRLLSDRFSAERPKGSFSTLEIQRTEQGDSAMYLCASSLSSSPGDNQPQHFGDGTRLSIL.

This clonotype was counted a single time. The chain joins TRBV10-3 to TRBJ2-7, with 8 positions matching TRBD2. This CDR3 has 14 residues. Germline lookup yields CDR1 ENHRY and CDR2 SYGVKD. Trimming removed 0 bases from V and 6 bases from J; junction bases left unmatched: 4. The CDR3 reads CAISESIGLAEQYF. For the CDR3, the DNA is TGTGCCATCAGTGAGTCGATAGGACTAGCCGAGCAGTACTTC.

In this sample, this clonotype turned up many times. This chain joins TRBV5-1 and TRBJ2-7; tentatively, D is TRBD2 (5 bases). V gave up 4 bases and J gave up 0 bases, with 17 bases separating them. Germline loops: CDR1 SGHRS, CDR2 YFSETQ. The CDR3 consists of 16 residues. The DNA for the CDR3 is TGCGCCAGCAGCCCGCTGTTAGCGCCGAGCTCCTACGAGCAGTACTTC. This encodes CASSPLLAPSSYEQYF.

For this clonotype: The final CDR3 position lacks the conserved phenylalanine or tryptophan, pointing to a likely read error. Because the CDR3's place on the DNA is in doubt, the DNA is left out and the CDR3 is given as listed by TCRdb. The V and J genes are TRBV5-1 and TRBJ2-5; TRBD1, the table's D call, lacks a check against the DNA. Germline V CDR1 and CDR2: SGHRS, YFSETQ. The CDR3 comprises 13 residues, both ends counted. This chain's CDR3 is CASSLRGNKRPST.

This sequence joins TRBV6-5 and TRBJ2-7, with D unresolved. Germline CDR1 reads MNHEY; CDR2 reads SVGAGI. V gave up 7 bases and J gave up 3 bases, with 7 bases separating them. The CDR3 is 11 residues long. The DNA for the CDR3 is TGTGCCAGCATAAAGGGCTACGAGCAGTACTTC. As protein: CASIKGYEQYF.

This chain links TRBV9 with TRBJ1-5; D call uncertain. The CDR3 loop spans 14 amino acids. Trimming pared 0 bases from V and 8 bases from J, leaving 12 bases between. From germline, CDR1 is SGDLS and CDR2 YYNGEE. In DNA form, the CDR3 reads TGTGCCAGCAGCGTAGGTCCCGAGGTGGAGCCCCAGCATTTT. It yields the protein CASSVGPEVEPQHF.

This clonotype was found a few times. The J gene is TRBJ2-1, the V gene TRBV15; 8 positions agree with TRBD2. The V gene end was trimmed by 4 bases and the J gene end by 10 bases; junction bases not matched to a gene: 12. The germline V gene has CDR1 LNHNV and CDR2 YYDKDF (reference sequence). The CDR3 has 15 residues. This CDR3 is CATSTGGWGAREQFF. The DNA of the CDR3 is TGTGCCACCAGCACGGGGGGGTGGGGGGCGAGGGAGCAGTTCTTC.

This chain connects TRBV19 to TRBJ2-1, with 10 nucleotides matching TRBD2. With V trimmed by 7 bases and J by 1 base, 7 bases remained unmatched. The CDR3 length is 16 residues. Germline loops: CDR1 LNHDA, CDR2 SQIVND (reference sequence). The CDR3 loop is CASITSGVGSYNEQFF. The DNA for the CDR3 is TGTGCCAGTATTACTAGCGGGGTCGGGTCCTACAATGAGCAGTTCTTC.

With regard to this clonotype: Given a much more abundant clone one base away, this may be a read error. The V gene is TRBV10-1, the J gene TRBJ2-7, with TRBD2 identical over 7 bases. After removal of 2 bases from V and 5 bases from J, the junction contained 6 bases not matched to a gene. This CDR3 spans 14 amino acids. In germline, CDR1 is WNHNN, CDR2 SYGVQD (reference sequence). The CDR3 here is CASSEDREADEQYF. The CDR3 nucleotides are TGCGCCAGCAGTGAGGATCGGGAGGCAGACGAGCAGTACTTC.

This clonotype was found many times. V gene TRBV13 combines with J gene TRBJ1-1, with D unresolved. This CDR3 contains 12 residues. The V gene's germline CDR1 is PRHDT and CDR2 FYEKMQ (reference sequence). V gave up 6 bases and J gave up 0 bases, with 5 bases separating them. CDR3 protein: CASSAMNTEAFF. The CDR3 DNA reads as TGTGCCAGCAGTGCGATGAACACTGAAGCTTTCTTT.

The chain carries TRBV7-2 and TRBJ2-5, with D possibly TRBD1 on 6 matching bases. This CDR3 is built from 14 residues. Trimming pared 8 bases from V and 4 bases from J, leaving 17 bases between. The germline CDR1 and CDR2 sequences are SGHTA and FQGNSA. Here the CDR3 DNA reads TGTGCCAGCGGGGTGGGACAAGTGGGAGAGACCCAGTACTTC. It specifies CASGVGQVGETQYF.

This chain connects TRBV27 to TRBJ2-1, with D unresolved. Per the germline V gene, CDR1 is MNHEY and CDR2 is SMNVEV (reference sequence). V lost 3 bases, J lost 6 bases, and 6 bases lay in between. This CDR3 is 12 amino acids long. DNA for the CDR3: TGTGCCAGCAGTTTTGACACCAATGAGCAGTTCTTC. Its translation is CASSFDTNEQFF.

The chain has TRBV29-1 and TRBJ1-5; D is unclear. Germline CDR1 is SQVTM and CDR2 is ANQGSEA. There are 14 residues in the CDR3. V dropped 8 bases and J dropped 4 bases, with 18 bases sitting between them. Here the CDR3 DNA reads TGCAGCAGTTTTCCCGAGGGAGGGAATCAGCCCCAGCATTTT. Its protein is CSSFPEGGNQPQHF.